The table lists the clone carrying this T cell receptor (beta chain) with a count of one. The target antigen is unknown. Sequencing used immunoSEQ multiplex PCR; TCRdb keeps in-frame clones, though not all of them. Here the sample spans 20,000 or so clones, roughly 90% being singletons. This entry belongs to a study of STAT3 mutations in large granular lymphocyte leukemia. The CDR3 runs 13 residues. Trimming took 7 bases from V and 4 from J, leaving 13 bases between them. CDR1 is MDHEN and CDR2 is SYDVKM in the germline V gene. Regarding the study as a whole: Variable sampling intervals and differing treatment regimens complicated linking therapy response to TCR clonal burden changes. Every T-cell large granular lymphocyte leukemia patient had at least one immunodominant TCR beta clonotype.

Sequences were obtained from peripheral blood mononuclear cells. This TCR was sampled from a man in his sixties with T-cell large granular lymphocyte leukemia. Some clones in this sample may be carry-over from other donors' samples. The chain combines TRBV28 with TRBJ1-1, with no clear D. Here the CDR3 reads CASNLSGGTEAFF. In DNA form, the CDR3 reads TGTGCCAGCAACCTTTCGGGCGGCACTGAAGCTTTCTTT.